Listed here are 25 T cell receptor beta chains from one sample, sequenced in a study of cytomegalovirus exposure and HLA in healthy donors. In the PCR, 60 Vbeta and 13 Jbeta primers were used. Libraries were prepared by immunoSEQ multiplex PCR; TCRdb keeps only in-frame clonotypes and omits some of them. Altogether around 180,000 clones are present, around 80% being singletons, with the ten largest covering around 2.1%. The sequenced sample was PBMCs. Receptors were obtained from a woman aged 18-35 years in good health and CMV-seropositive.

J is TRBJ2-5 and V is TRBV7-9; 12 bases align to TRBD1. Germline loops: CDR1 SEHNR, CDR2 FQNEAQ (reference sequence). The J segment lost 5 bases and the V segment lost 6 bases, leaving 16 bases of the junction unmatched. This CDR3 spans 18 amino acids. CDR3 loop: CASRRTTPGQGARETQYF. CDR3 in DNA: TGTGCCAGCAGAAGGACCACTCCGGGACAGGGGGCGCGTGAGACCCAGTACTTC. The full variable domain, with the rest looked up from reference TRBV7-9 and TRBJ2-5, is DTGVSQNPRHKITKRGQNVTFRCDPISEHNRLYWYRQTLGQGPEFLTYFQNEAQLEKSRLLSDRFSAERPKGSFSTLEIQRTEQGDSAMYLCASRRTTPGQGARETQYFGPGTRLLVL.

Only one count was recorded for this clone. The rearrangement uses TRBV19 and TRBJ2-5, with unresolved D. The CDR3 loop spans 14 amino acids. Deletions cut 3 bases from V and 0 bases from J, with 8 bases between. Germline V gives CDR1 LNHDA, CDR2 SQIVND (reference sequence). CDR3 sequence reads: CASSIKQNQETQYF. The CDR3 nucleotides read TGTGCCAGTAGTATTAAACAGAACCAAGAGACCCAGTACTTC.

The chain is built from TRBV4-3 and TRBJ1-1; D unresolved. The CDR3 is 15 residues long. Between the trimmed V and J ends, which lost 1 base and 0 bases, there was a span of 9 bases. From germline, CDR1 is LGHNA and CDR2 YSLEER. Here the CDR3 DNA reads TGCGCCAGCAGCCAAGCGAATTCTATGAACACTGAAGCTTTCTTT. Translating it yields CASSQANSMNTEAFF.

The chain employs TRBV28 and TRBJ1-2; possibly TRBD1 for D (6 bases). The germline V and J ends were trimmed by 3 bases and 7 bases, with 15 bases remaining between them. Germline V CDR1 and CDR2: MDHEN, SYDVKM. The CDR3 loop spans 14 amino acids. DNA for the CDR3: TGTGCCAGCAGTTTGAAAATACAGGGAATTGGCTACACCTTC. Its translation: CASSLKIQGIGYTF.

CDR3 loop: CAISGGQGTSGYTF. The CDR3 nucleotides read TGTGCCATCAGTGGGGGACAGGGTACCTCTGGCTACACCTTC. V and J are TRBV10-3 and TRBJ1-2, with 9 positions matching TRBD1. CDR1 and CDR2 (germline): ENHRY, SYGVKD. The CDR3 has 14 amino acids. The V segment lost 4 bases and the J segment 7 bases; nucleotides outside the gene matches: 7.

The chain has TRBV15 and TRBJ1-3, with a possible D match to TRBD1 (6 bases). Trimming took 5 bases from V and 0 from J, leaving 23 bases between them. CDR3 length equals 19 residues. CDR1 LNHNV and CDR2 YYDKDF come from the germline V gene (reference sequence). The CDR3 reads CATSETGGIGSFSGNTIYF. CDR3 nucleotides: TGTGCCACCAGCGAAACGGGGGGCATAGGCTCTTTCTCTGGAAACACCATATATTTT.

V and J are TRBV5-1 and TRBJ2-2; a possible D gene is TRBD2 (5 bases). V was shortened by 3 bases and J by 5 bases, with 11 bases between the two germline ends. The germline CDR1 and CDR2 sequences are SGHRS and YFSETQ. CDR3 length equals 14 residues. This CDR3 is CASSSRTGTGELFF. The DNA for the CDR3 is TGCGCCAGCAGCTCGCGTACGGGGACCGGGGAGCTGTTTTTT.

The chain recombines TRBV9 with TRBJ2-7; 7 nucleotides agree with TRBD2. The CDR3 contains 15 residues. Germline values: CDR1 SGDLS, CDR2 YYNGEE. The V segment lost 0 bases and the J segment 6 bases; nucleotides outside the gene matches: 9. The CDR3: CASSVGGRVMGEQYF. As DNA, the CDR3 is TGTGCCAGCAGCGTAGGAGGGAGGGTAATGGGCGAGCAGTACTTC.

This clone was detected only once. The J gene is TRBJ2-3, the V gene TRBV29-1; 9 bases line up with TRBD1. The CDR3 is 13 amino acids. The trim removed 6 bases at V and 6 bases at J, leaving 7 bases unmatched. Germline V gives CDR1 SQVTM, CDR2 ANQGSEA. CDR3 loop: CSVGTGFMDTQYF. CDR3 nucleotides: TGCAGCGTGGGGACAGGGTTTATGGATACGCAGTATTTT.

J is TRBJ2-1 and V is TRBV9; D perhaps matches TRBD2 (5 bases). This CDR3 spans 14 amino acids. Germline V gene lookup returns CDR1 SGDLS and CDR2 YYNGEE. With 0 bases removed from V and 8 bases from J, the gap between germline ends came to 12 bases. The CDR3 nucleotides are TGTGCCAGCAGCGTAGAGGGCCTTAGCGATGAGCAGTTCTTC. Its protein product is CASSVEGLSDEQFF.

This chain joins TRBV11-2 and TRBJ2-1; D possibly corresponds to TRBD2 (6 bases). This CDR3 contains 14 residues. Germline CDR1 SGHAT, CDR2 FQNNGV. Trimming pared 2 bases from V and 4 bases from J, leaving 9 bases between. The CDR3 here is CASSLTSMYNEQFF. The CDR3, as DNA: TGTGCCAGCAGCTTAACTAGCATGTACAATGAGCAGTTCTTC.

This rearrangement joins TRBV7-9 to TRBJ2-4; the D is unclear. V gave up 1 base and J gave up 3 bases, with 4 bases separating them. Germline V gene data show CDR1 as SEHNR and CDR2 as FQNEAQ (reference sequence). The CDR3 has 13 residues. Here the CDR3 DNA reads TGTGCCAGCAGCTTAGGACTCAAAAACATTCAGTACTTC. Translation gives CASSLGLKNIQYF.

The gene calls are TRBV4-2 and TRBJ2-3; 8 nucleotides match TRBD2. Trimming removed 4 bases from V and 2 bases from J; junction bases left unmatched: 11. The germline gives CDR1 LGHNA, CDR2 YNFKEQ. This CDR3 has 17 residues. CDR3: CASSREFGGAATDTQYF. CDR3 bases: TGTGCCAGCAGCCGAGAATTCGGGGGGGCGGCCACAGATACGCAGTATTTT.

The table lists this clone with a few counts. This chain joins TRBV6-4 and TRBJ2-1; 9 positions match TRBD2. Per germline, CDR1 MRHNA and CDR2 SNTAGT. This CDR3 contains 13 residues. V shed 0 bases and J 16 bases; nucleotides not matched to a gene: 7. The CDR3 loop is CASSDSTSSGVFF. The DNA for the CDR3 is TGTGCCAGCAGTGACTCGACGTCTAGCGGGGTCTTCTTC.

V usage is TRBV2 and J usage is TRBJ2-5, with D unresolved. Germline assignment: CDR1 SNHLY and CDR2 FYNNEI. The CDR3 spans 14 residues. V lost 7 bases, J lost 4 bases, and 16 bases lay in between. DNA of the CDR3: TGTGCCAGCACCGCGTTCCGCCTCGGAGAGACCCAGTACTTC. This sequence encodes CASTAFRLGETQYF.

In this sample, this clone turned up once. This chain uses TRBV18 with TRBJ1-2, with D unclear. The germline CDR1 and CDR2 sequences are KGHSH and LQKENI. V was clipped by 3 bases and J by 4 bases, with 15 bases between them. The CDR3 totals 15 residues. The CDR3: CASSPRGQTPYGYTF. In nucleotides, the CDR3 is TGTGCCAGCTCACCTCGAGGGCAGACACCCTATGGCTACACCTTC.

This rearrangement joins TRBV7-3 to TRBJ2-1, with D unresolved. This CDR3 is built from 16 residues. V dropped 0 bases and J dropped 2 bases, with 11 bases sitting between them. CDR1 and CDR2 from the germline V gene are SGHTA and FQGTGA. DNA of the CDR3: TGTGCCAGCAGCTTAACTATCGGCAGCGCCTACAATGAGCAGTTCTTC. Amino acids: CASSLTIGSAYNEQFF.

V and J are TRBV4-1 and TRBJ1-2, with a possible D match to TRBD1 (5 bases). V lost 3 bases and J 1 base, leaving 9 bases between the germline ends. This CDR3 has 14 amino acids. The V gene's germline CDR1 is MGHRA and CDR2 YSYEKL. The CDR3 here is CASSHMTVNYGYTF. CDR3 nucleotide sequence: TGCGCCAGCAGCCACATGACAGTTAACTATGGCTACACCTTC.

This clone was seen once. The chain combines TRBV11-2 with TRBJ2-7, with TRBD2 matching 10 bases. Germline-derived CDR1 and CDR2 are SGHAT and FQNNGV. The CDR3 extends over 16 amino acids. Germline trimming cut 3 bases from V and 2 bases from J; bases unmatched to any gene: 7. CDR3 coding DNA: TGTGCCAGCAGCTTGTTATCTAGCGGGGGAACCTACGAGCAGTACTTC. Protein product: CASSLLSSGGTYEQYF.

The chain is built from TRBV7-3 and TRBJ2-1; a weak D match, TRBD2 (5 bases). CDR1 and CDR2 from the germline V gene are SGHTA and FQGTGA. The CDR3 has 16 residues. The V end was cut by 3 bases, the J end by 4 bases, with 16 bases between. For the CDR3, the DNA is TGTGCCAGCAGCTTGGGAGCTACCTCTTTATACAATGAGCAGTTCTTC. Translation gives CASSLGATSLYNEQFF.

The chain recombines TRBV18 with TRBJ2-3; D is unclear. CDR1 is KGHSH and CDR2 is LQKENI in the germline V gene. The CDR3 contains 13 residues. Between the trimmed V and J ends, which lost 0 bases and 2 bases, there was a span of 3 bases. Here the CDR3 reads CASSPPSTDTQYF. The CDR3 bases are TGTGCCAGCTCACCACCCTCCACAGATACGCAGTATTTT.

The chain has TRBV30 and TRBJ2-5, with TRBD2 as a possible D gene (6 bases). The CDR3 extends over 16 amino acids. V lost 1 base, J lost 5 bases, and 20 bases lay in between. The germline V gene has CDR1 GTSNPN and CDR2 SVGIG (reference sequence). The CDR3 DNA reads as TGTGCCTGGAGTGGGGCTAGCGCAAACTTAAGGGAGACCCAGTACTTC. This encodes CAWSGASANLRETQYF.

This chain joins TRBV13 and TRBJ1-2; D gene unclear. CDR1 is PRHDT, CDR2 FYEKMQ, per germline (reference sequence). The CDR3 is 12 amino acids. Trimming removed 3 bases from V and 8 bases from J, with 10 bases in between. The CDR3 region is CASSLGRGGYTF. The CDR3 coding sequence is TGTGCCAGCAGCTTGGGGAGAGGAGGCTACACCTTC.

J is TRBJ1-4 and V is TRBV4-1; D may be TRBD1 (5 bases). The germline V gene has CDR1 MGHRA and CDR2 YSYEKL. This CDR3 is built from 14 residues. V was cut by 5 bases and J by 7 bases, with 14 bases left in between. The CDR3 reads CASSGGGALEKLFF. CDR3 DNA sequence: TGCGCCAGCAGCGGTGGAGGGGCGCTTGAAAAACTGTTTTTT.

CDR3 nucleotide sequence: TGTGCCAGCAGCCGACCGGGACAGGGCGGCCCTGAAGCTTTCTTT. Residues: CASSRPGQGGPEAFF. The gene calls are TRBV5-4 and TRBJ1-1; 9 nucleotides align to TRBD1. The germline CDR1 and CDR2 sequences are SGHNT and YYREEE (reference sequence). The V gene end was trimmed by 4 bases and the J gene end by 6 bases; junction bases not matched to a gene: 10. The CDR3 has 15 residues.